These 19 T cell receptor beta chains were all obtained from the same sample, sequenced in a study of naive and memory T cell subsets (TCRdb year 2017). Library preparation employed UMI-ligation and nested PCR. The listed sequencing device is Illumina MiSeq. The beta constant-region primer was an equimolar mix of two oligonucleotides covering both TRBC1 and TRBC2. Four rounds of PCR were used to amplify ligated cDNA, with nested alpha and beta constant-region primers being used together with the SP2 primer. The public reads were quality trimmed at Q25 with fastp and then assembled into clones with MiXCR by TCRdb, keeping productive beta chains. Each CDR3 protein gets just one entry, which takes the most common genes and DNA from the rows behind it. The sample has 95,000 to 150,000 distinct CDR3 sequences on record, 36% of them singletons. Approximately 0.88% of the sample rests with the top ten. The sequenced sample consisted of central memory CD4+ T cells from blood. What this sample's cell subset or site label stands for: central memory, CD45RA- CD27+. Every receptor here comes from a human donor in good health.

The table lists this clonotype with a few counts. The CDR3 DNA sequence: TGCAGTGCTATCCTGCGACAGCTGAACACTGAAGCTTTCTTT. This translates into CSAILRQLNTEAFF. The chain combines TRBV20-1 with TRBJ1-1, with D tentatively TRBD1 (5 bases). Germline-derived CDR1 and CDR2 are DFQATT and SNEGSKA (reference sequence). The CDR3 length is 14 residues. Trimming took off 4 bases at V and 0 bases at J, with 12 bases between the two ends.

V and J are TRBV7-3 and TRBJ2-4; D is possibly TRBD1 (6 bases). CDR1 is SGHTA, CDR2 FQGTGA, per germline. The CDR3 sequence is 16 residues long. With 2 bases removed from V and 0 bases from J, the gap between germline ends came to 11 bases. CDR3 residues: CASSLGRRGAKNIQYF. DNA for the CDR3: TGTGCCAGCAGCTTAGGACGCAGGGGAGCCAAAAACATTCAGTACTTC.

There are a few counts of this clonotype. The chain has TRBV18 and TRBJ2-7; TRBD1 might be the D (6 bases). V dropped 4 bases and J dropped 2 bases, with 18 bases sitting between them. CDR1 and CDR2 from the germline V gene are KGHSH and LQKENI. CDR3 length: 16 amino acids. The CDR3 protein is CASSRSTGRNAYEQYF. The CDR3 bases are TGTGCCAGCTCACGTTCCACAGGGCGGAACGCCTACGAGCAGTACTTC.

The chain recombines TRBV4-1 with TRBJ1-2, with 7 nucleotides matching TRBD1. From germline, CDR1 is MGHRA and CDR2 YSYEKL. With 3 bases clipped from V and 2 bases from J, the junction kept 3 bases outside the gene matches. The CDR3 spans 14 residues. CDR3 sequence (DNA): TGCGCCAGCAGCCAGAGACAGGGAAACTATGGCTACACCTTC. Amino acids: CASSQRQGNYGYTF.

In its sample, this clonotype was seen a few times. The V call is TRBV3-1, the J call TRBJ2-3; no clear D gene. This CDR3 has 13 residues. V was cut by 0 bases and J by 4 bases, with 5 bases left in between. Germline values: CDR1 LGHDT, CDR2 YNNKEL (reference sequence). CDR3 region: CASSQDPADTQYF. The CDR3 DNA reads as TGTGCCAGCAGCCAAGATCCCGCAGATACGCAGTATTTT.

CDR3: CASSSSGTYYNEQFF. The CDR3 region has the DNA TGTGCCAGTAGTTCTAGCGGGACGTACTACAATGAGCAGTTCTTC. The gene calls are TRBV19 and TRBJ2-1; 9 bases line up with TRBD2. From germline, CDR1 is LNHDA and CDR2 SQIVND (reference sequence). V shed 5 bases, J shed 3 bases, and the junction held 5 bases outside the gene matches. This CDR3 region has 15 residues.

This clonotype has more than one count but fewer than ten. The rearrangement uses TRBV28 and TRBJ1-4, with D unresolved. The CDR3 has 13 amino acids. Trimming took off 5 bases at V and 6 bases at J, with 10 bases between the two ends. The germline gives CDR1 MDHEN, CDR2 SYDVKM. The CDR3: CASSPGRDEKLFF. For the CDR3, the DNA is TGTGCCAGCAGTCCTGGCCGGGATGAAAAACTGTTTTTT.

This clonotype was detected many times. The genes are TRBV12-3 or TRBV12-4 and TRBJ2-3; TRBD1 agrees at 7 bases. The CDR3 consists of 15 residues. With V trimmed by 6 bases and J by 2 bases, 8 bases remained unmatched. The CDR3 loop is CASSRGQVITDTQYF. DNA of the CDR3: TGTGCCAGCAGCCGCGGACAGGTCATCACAGATACGCAGTATTTT.

The chain carries TRBV14 and TRBJ1-4; D is unclear. The length of the CDR3 is 13 residues. V lost 3 bases to trimming and J lost 5 bases, with 7 bases between them. Germline assignment: CDR1 SGHDN and CDR2 FVKESK. In DNA, the CDR3 is TGTGCCAGCAGCCATCGGAGGAATGAAAAACTGTTTTTT. Translated: CASSHRRNEKLFF.

This clonotype showed up just a few times. The chain is built from TRBV7-9 and TRBJ1-1, with D maybe TRBD1 (6 bases). Germline lookup yields CDR1 SEHNR and CDR2 FQNEAQ (reference sequence). The CDR3 sequence is 12 residues long. V was clipped by 3 bases and J by 8 bases, with 10 bases between them. The CDR3 DNA reads as TGTGCCAGCAGCTTTCCGGGGACAGAAGCTTTCTTT. Protein product: CASSFPGTEAFF.

Note on this clonotype: A much larger clone is a single base away; this may be a read error. The V gene is TRBV6-1, the J gene TRBJ2-3; 9 bases are a match to TRBD2. Germline V gene lookup returns CDR1 MNHNS and CDR2 SASEGT. The J segment lost 8 bases and the V segment lost 6 bases, leaving 15 bases of the junction unmatched. The CDR3 runs to 16 residues. CDR3 sequence: CASSRVLSGSGVTQYF. The CDR3 DNA reads as TGTGCCAGCAGCCGGGTCCTTAGCGGGAGCGGTGTTACGCAGTATTTT.

The chain is built from TRBV9 and TRBJ2-7; no clear D. V lost 0 bases and J lost 2, with 9 bases in between. Per germline, CDR1 SGDLS and CDR2 YYNGEE. This CDR3 contains 14 residues. The CDR3 spells CASSVGNSPYEQYF. CDR3 in DNA: TGTGCCAGCAGCGTAGGTAACAGTCCCTACGAGCAGTACTTC.

By sample share, this clonotype is medium-sized. The rearrangement links TRBV20-1 to TRBJ2-1; 16 bases are shared with TRBD2. The trim removed 3 bases at V and 0 bases at J, leaving 8 bases unmatched. The CDR3 is made up of 19 amino acids. In germline, CDR1 is DFQATT, CDR2 SNEGSKA (reference sequence). CDR3 loop: CSARPGLAGGKSSYNEQFF. As DNA, the CDR3 is TGCAGTGCTAGGCCGGGACTAGCGGGAGGGAAGAGCTCCTACAATGAGCAGTTCTTC.

V gene TRBV19 combines with J gene TRBJ1-1; D might be TRBD1 (5 bases). The CDR3 covers 14 residues. Per germline, CDR1 LNHDA and CDR2 SQIVND (reference sequence). V was pared by 8 bases and J by 4 bases, with 17 bases between. In DNA, the CDR3 is TGTGCCAGTCGGGGCCAGGGTGGGGGCACTGAAGCTTTCTTT. This sequence encodes CASRGQGGGTEAFF.

The V gene is TRBV6-2 or TRBV6-3, the J gene TRBJ2-2; D gene uncertain. Trimming shortened V by 5 bases and J by 6 bases, and 13 bases separated the two germline ends. The CDR3 contains 14 residues. Germline CDR1 is MNHEY and CDR2 is SVGEGT. In DNA form, the CDR3 reads TGTGCCAGCAGTCGACGTTCGGGCGCCGGGGAGCTGTTTTTT. Residues: CASSRRSGAGELFF.

The V call is TRBV6-5, the J call TRBJ1-1; D is uncertain. Trimming cost V 6 bases and J 11 bases, with 13 bases left between them. There are 11 residues in the CDR3. CDR1 and CDR2 from the germline V gene are MNHEY and SVGAGI. The DNA of the CDR3 is TGTGCCAGCAGCACTGGTAGGCAGGCTTTCTTT. Translating it yields CASSTGRQAFF.

CDR3 sequence: CASALVGLTPQEQYF. In DNA form, the CDR3 reads TGCGCCAGCGCTCTGGTGGGACTCACGCCTCAGGAGCAGTACTTC. The chain links TRBV5-1 to TRBJ2-7, with D perhaps matching TRBD2 (6 bases). V was trimmed by 7 bases and J by 7 bases, leaving 24 bases between them. The CDR3 runs 15 residues. The V gene's germline CDR1 is SGHRS and CDR2 YFSETQ.

This chain uses TRBV25-1 with TRBJ2-3, with 7 bases that match TRBD1. The CDR3 loop spans 18 amino acids. Germline V gene sequence: CDR1 MGHDK, CDR2 SYGVNS. The V and J ends lost 3 bases and 6 bases, in that order; junction bases with no gene match: 18. This chain's CDR3 is CASSDRDRRLGLMDTQYF. As DNA, the CDR3 is TGTGCCAGCAGTGACCGGGACAGAAGACTTGGGTTGATGGATACGCAGTATTTT.

CDR3 sequence (DNA): TGTGCCATTGCCGGGACAGGGGTCCACGAGCAGTACTTC. Protein product: CAIAGTGVHEQYF. This chain links TRBV10-3 with TRBJ2-7; 10 nucleotides align to TRBD1. Looked up from germline, CDR1 is ENHRY and CDR2 is SYGVKD. The CDR3 runs 13 residues. Unmatched junction bases numbered 7, after V lost 9 bases and J lost 5 bases.